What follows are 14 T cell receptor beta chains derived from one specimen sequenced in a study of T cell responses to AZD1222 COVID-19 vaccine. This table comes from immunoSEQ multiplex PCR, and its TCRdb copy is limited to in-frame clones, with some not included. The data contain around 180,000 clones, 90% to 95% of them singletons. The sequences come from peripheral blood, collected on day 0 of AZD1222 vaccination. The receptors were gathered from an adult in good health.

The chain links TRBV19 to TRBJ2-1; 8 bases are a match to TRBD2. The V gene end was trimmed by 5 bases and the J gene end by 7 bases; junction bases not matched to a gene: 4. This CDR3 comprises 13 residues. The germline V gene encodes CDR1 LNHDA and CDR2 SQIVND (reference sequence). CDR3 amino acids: CASSYAGGNEQFF. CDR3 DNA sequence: TGTGCCAGTAGTTATGCGGGAGGAAATGAGCAGTTCTTC. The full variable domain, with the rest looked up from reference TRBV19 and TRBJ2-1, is DGGITQSPKYLFRKEGQNVTLSCEQNLNHDAMYWYRQDPGQGLRLIYYSQIVNDFQKGDIAEGYSVSREKKESFPLTVTSAQKNPTAFYLCASSYAGGNEQFFGPGTRLTVL.

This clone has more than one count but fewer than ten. CDR3 region: CASSPTDQRGAFF. The CDR3 region has the DNA TGTGCCAGCAGTCCCACGGACCAGCGGGGAGCTTTCTTT. This chain connects TRBV6-5 to TRBJ1-1; D is undetermined. CDR3 size: 13 residues. Germline V gives CDR1 MNHEY, CDR2 SVGAGI. Trimming stripped 5 bases from V and 10 bases from J, with 17 bases between.

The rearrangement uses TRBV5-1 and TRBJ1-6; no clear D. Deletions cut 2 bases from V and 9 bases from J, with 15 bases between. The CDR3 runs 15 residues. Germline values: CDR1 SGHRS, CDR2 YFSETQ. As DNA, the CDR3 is TGCGCCAGCAGCTTTATAGCTCAGCGGGGTTCACCCCTCCACTTT. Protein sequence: CASSFIAQRGSPLHF. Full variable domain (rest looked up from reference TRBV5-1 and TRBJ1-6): KAGVTQTPRYLIKTRGQQVTLSCSPISGHRSVSWYQQTPGQGLQFLFEYFSETQRNKGNFPGRFSGRQFSNSRSEMNVSTLELGDSALYLCASSFIAQRGSPLHFGNGTRLTVT.

CDR3 residues: CARSAHLGGAGWEDYNEQFF. The CDR3 DNA sequence: TGTGCCAGAAGCGCACATCTGGGGGGTGCCGGGTGGGAGGACTACAATGAGCAGTTCTTC. The chain is built from TRBV7-5 and TRBJ2-1; no DNA check was done on the table's D call, TRBD2. TRBV7-5 is recorded as a pseudogene. This CDR3 comprises 20 residues.

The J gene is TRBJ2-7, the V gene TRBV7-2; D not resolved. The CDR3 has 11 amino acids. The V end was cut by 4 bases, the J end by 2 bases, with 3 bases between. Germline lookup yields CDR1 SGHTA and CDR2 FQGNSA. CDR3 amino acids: CASSSTYEQYF. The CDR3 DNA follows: TGTGCCAGCAGCTCCACCTACGAGCAGTACTTC.

The CDR3 DNA is TGTGCCAGCAGCCGGGACAGGGGTGGAGAAAAACTGTTTTTT. This codes for CASSRDRGGEKLFF. The chain combines TRBV28 with TRBJ1-4, with 10 bases identical to TRBD1. Germline V CDR1 and CDR2: MDHEN, SYDVKM. V was pared by 6 bases and J by 8 bases, with 6 bases of the junction left unmatched. This CDR3 has 14 amino acids.

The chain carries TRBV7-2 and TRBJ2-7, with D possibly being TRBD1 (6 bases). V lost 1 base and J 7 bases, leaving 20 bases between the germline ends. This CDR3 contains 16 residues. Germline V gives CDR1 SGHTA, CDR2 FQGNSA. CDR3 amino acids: CASSLGSSRGFGEQYF. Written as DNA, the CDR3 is TGTGCCAGCAGCTTAGGAAGTAGCAGGGGATTTGGGGAGCAGTACTTC.

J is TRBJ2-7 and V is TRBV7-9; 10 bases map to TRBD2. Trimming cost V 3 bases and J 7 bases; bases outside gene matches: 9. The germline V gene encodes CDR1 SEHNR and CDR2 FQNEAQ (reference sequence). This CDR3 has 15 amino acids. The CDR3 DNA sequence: TGTGCCAGCAGCTTCGGATCGAGCGGGAGGGGGGAGCAGTACTTC. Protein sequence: CASSFGSSGRGEQYF.

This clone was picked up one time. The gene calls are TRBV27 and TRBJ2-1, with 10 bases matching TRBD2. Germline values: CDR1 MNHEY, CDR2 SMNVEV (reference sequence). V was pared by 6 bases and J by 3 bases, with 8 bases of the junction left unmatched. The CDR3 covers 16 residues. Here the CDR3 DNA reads TGTGCCAGCAGACTAACCCGGACTAGCGGCTACAATGAGCAGTTCTTC. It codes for CASRLTRTSGYNEQFF.

Here the CDR3 reads CASSQDNGNYGYTF. DNA for the CDR3: TGTGCCAGCAGCCAAGATAACGGTAACTATGGCTACACCTTC. The chain is built from TRBV3-1 (or the pseudogene TRBV3-2) and TRBJ1-2, with D hard to call. Trimming took 0 bases from V and 1 from J, leaving 6 bases between them. The CDR3 has 14 amino acids. Germline-derived CDR1 and CDR2 are LGHDT and YNNKEL (reference sequence).

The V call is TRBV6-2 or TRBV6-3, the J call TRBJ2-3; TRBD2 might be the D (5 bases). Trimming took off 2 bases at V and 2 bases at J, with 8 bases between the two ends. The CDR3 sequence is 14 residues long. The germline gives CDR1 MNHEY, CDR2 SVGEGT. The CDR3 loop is CASSYNSDTDTQYF. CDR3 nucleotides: TGTGCCAGCAGTTACAATAGCGACACAGATACGCAGTATTTT.

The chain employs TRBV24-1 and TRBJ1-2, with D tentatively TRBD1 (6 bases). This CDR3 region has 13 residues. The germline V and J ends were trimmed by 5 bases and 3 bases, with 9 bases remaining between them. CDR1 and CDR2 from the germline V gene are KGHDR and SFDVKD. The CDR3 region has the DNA TGTGCCACCAGTGGGGGGGCCTACTATGGCTACACCTTC. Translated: CATSGGAYYGYTF.

This CDR3 reads CASSPGHSYEQYF. The CDR3, as DNA: TGTGCCAGCAGCCCGGGGCACTCCTACGAGCAGTACTTC. V is TRBV9 and J is TRBJ2-7; TRBD1 or TRBD2 may be the D gene (5 bases each). In germline, CDR1 is SGDLS, CDR2 YYNGEE. The CDR3 has 13 residues. Deletions cut 4 bases from V and 0 bases from J, with 8 bases between.

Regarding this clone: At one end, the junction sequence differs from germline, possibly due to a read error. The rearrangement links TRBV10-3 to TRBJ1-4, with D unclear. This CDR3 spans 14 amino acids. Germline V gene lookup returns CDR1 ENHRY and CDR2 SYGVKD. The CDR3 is CATSFRLTEEKLFF. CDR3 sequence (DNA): TGTGCCACCAGTTTTAGACTCACGGAGGAAAAACTGTTTTTT.